This T cell receptor beta chain was obtained from a study of blood T cell repertoires in COVID-19. Study-wide context: PBMCs, B-cell-depleted T cells, or T cells provided the cDNA or gDNA that made up the material.

Recovery meant two consecutive negative NP/OP PCR tests, professional clearance, or resolved symptoms. Germline trimming cut 4 bases from V and 5 bases from J; bases unmatched to any gene: 4. CDR3 length: 13 amino acids. Germline values: CDR1 SGHNT, CDR2 YENEEA. In the original processing: How many nucleated cells were present was estimated from reference gene primer amplification. Assay used: immunoSEQ multiplex PCR; TCRdb lists only in-frame clones, some missing. V and J calls and clone size are copied from that table; D and trimming were computed from the DNA. This table holds about 400,000 clones, roughly 89% found once.

This TCR was sampled from a woman younger than 45 who had recovered from COVID-19. This chain uses TRBV11-3 with TRBJ2-7, with 8 positions matching TRBD2. Sample: PBMCs or T cells enriched from blood (not recorded which). The CDR3 coding sequence is TGTGCCAGCAGCTACAACGGGAGGGACGAGCAGTACTTC. It codes for CASSYNGRDEQYF.